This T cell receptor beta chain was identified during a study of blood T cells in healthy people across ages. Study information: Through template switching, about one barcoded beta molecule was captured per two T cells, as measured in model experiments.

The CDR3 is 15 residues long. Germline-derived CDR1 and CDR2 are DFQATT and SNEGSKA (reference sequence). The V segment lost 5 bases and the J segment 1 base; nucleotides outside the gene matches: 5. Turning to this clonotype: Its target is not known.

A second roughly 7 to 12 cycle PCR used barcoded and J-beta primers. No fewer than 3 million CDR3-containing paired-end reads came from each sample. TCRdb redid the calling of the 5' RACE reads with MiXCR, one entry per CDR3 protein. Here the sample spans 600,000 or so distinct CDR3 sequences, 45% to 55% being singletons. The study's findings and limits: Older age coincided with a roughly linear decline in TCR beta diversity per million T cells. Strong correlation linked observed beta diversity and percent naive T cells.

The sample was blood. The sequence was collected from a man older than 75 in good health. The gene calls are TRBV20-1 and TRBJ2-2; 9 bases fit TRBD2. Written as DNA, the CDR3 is TGCAGTGCTGACCTAGCGGGACTGAACACCGGGGAGCTGTTTTTT. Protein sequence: CSADLAGLNTGELFF.